This T cell receptor beta chain is from a study of shared clonotypes between healthy human individuals. TCRdb keeps only in-frame clones here, not all; method: immunoSEQ multiplex PCR. Of some 650,000 clones listed, more than 95% are singletons. The CDR3 runs to 16 residues. Between the trimmed V and J ends, which lost 0 bases and 6 bases, there was a span of 18 bases. Germline V lookup: CDR1 SGHNT, CDR2 YYREEE (reference sequence). The source of this sequence is a woman aged 30 to 39 in good health. Material for sequencing was naive CD4+ T cells sorted from blood. Subset defined: CD45RA+ positively selected. The chain combines TRBV5-4 with TRBJ1-2, with D perhaps matching TRBD1 (6 bases). CDR3 in DNA: TGTGCCAGCAGCTTGGTTGGCGACATAAGGGGGAATGGCTACACCTTC. It codes for CASSLVGDIRGNGYTF.